This TCR beta chain was recorded in a study of blood T cell repertoires in COVID-19. Study context: The analysed material was cDNA or gDNA that came from T cells, B-cell-depleted T cells, or PBMCs.

Notes on this clone: This CDR3 is also generated by other DNA sequences in the sample.

Original processing notes: Reference gene primer amplification yielded estimated nucleated cell counts. Using immunoSEQ multiplex PCR, the repertoire was profiled, and TCRdb retains in-frame clones only, with some absent. V and J calls and clone size are those listed in that table; D and trimming were worked out from the DNA. The repertoire holds 200,000 or so clones, with 80% as singletons. The CDR3 has 14 amino acids. From germline, CDR1 is SGHAT and CDR2 FQDESV (reference sequence). V lost 5 bases and J 1 base, leaving 11 bases between the germline ends. This sequence joins TRBV11-1 and TRBJ2-5, with a tentative D call TRBD2 (6 bases). Sequencing was carried out using peripheral blood. The source of this sequence is a woman in her 70s with acute or convalescent COVID-19. The CDR3 region is CASSLRDFQETQYF. CDR3 nucleotides: TGTGCCAGCAGCCTCCGGGACTTCCAAGAGACCCAGTACTTC.